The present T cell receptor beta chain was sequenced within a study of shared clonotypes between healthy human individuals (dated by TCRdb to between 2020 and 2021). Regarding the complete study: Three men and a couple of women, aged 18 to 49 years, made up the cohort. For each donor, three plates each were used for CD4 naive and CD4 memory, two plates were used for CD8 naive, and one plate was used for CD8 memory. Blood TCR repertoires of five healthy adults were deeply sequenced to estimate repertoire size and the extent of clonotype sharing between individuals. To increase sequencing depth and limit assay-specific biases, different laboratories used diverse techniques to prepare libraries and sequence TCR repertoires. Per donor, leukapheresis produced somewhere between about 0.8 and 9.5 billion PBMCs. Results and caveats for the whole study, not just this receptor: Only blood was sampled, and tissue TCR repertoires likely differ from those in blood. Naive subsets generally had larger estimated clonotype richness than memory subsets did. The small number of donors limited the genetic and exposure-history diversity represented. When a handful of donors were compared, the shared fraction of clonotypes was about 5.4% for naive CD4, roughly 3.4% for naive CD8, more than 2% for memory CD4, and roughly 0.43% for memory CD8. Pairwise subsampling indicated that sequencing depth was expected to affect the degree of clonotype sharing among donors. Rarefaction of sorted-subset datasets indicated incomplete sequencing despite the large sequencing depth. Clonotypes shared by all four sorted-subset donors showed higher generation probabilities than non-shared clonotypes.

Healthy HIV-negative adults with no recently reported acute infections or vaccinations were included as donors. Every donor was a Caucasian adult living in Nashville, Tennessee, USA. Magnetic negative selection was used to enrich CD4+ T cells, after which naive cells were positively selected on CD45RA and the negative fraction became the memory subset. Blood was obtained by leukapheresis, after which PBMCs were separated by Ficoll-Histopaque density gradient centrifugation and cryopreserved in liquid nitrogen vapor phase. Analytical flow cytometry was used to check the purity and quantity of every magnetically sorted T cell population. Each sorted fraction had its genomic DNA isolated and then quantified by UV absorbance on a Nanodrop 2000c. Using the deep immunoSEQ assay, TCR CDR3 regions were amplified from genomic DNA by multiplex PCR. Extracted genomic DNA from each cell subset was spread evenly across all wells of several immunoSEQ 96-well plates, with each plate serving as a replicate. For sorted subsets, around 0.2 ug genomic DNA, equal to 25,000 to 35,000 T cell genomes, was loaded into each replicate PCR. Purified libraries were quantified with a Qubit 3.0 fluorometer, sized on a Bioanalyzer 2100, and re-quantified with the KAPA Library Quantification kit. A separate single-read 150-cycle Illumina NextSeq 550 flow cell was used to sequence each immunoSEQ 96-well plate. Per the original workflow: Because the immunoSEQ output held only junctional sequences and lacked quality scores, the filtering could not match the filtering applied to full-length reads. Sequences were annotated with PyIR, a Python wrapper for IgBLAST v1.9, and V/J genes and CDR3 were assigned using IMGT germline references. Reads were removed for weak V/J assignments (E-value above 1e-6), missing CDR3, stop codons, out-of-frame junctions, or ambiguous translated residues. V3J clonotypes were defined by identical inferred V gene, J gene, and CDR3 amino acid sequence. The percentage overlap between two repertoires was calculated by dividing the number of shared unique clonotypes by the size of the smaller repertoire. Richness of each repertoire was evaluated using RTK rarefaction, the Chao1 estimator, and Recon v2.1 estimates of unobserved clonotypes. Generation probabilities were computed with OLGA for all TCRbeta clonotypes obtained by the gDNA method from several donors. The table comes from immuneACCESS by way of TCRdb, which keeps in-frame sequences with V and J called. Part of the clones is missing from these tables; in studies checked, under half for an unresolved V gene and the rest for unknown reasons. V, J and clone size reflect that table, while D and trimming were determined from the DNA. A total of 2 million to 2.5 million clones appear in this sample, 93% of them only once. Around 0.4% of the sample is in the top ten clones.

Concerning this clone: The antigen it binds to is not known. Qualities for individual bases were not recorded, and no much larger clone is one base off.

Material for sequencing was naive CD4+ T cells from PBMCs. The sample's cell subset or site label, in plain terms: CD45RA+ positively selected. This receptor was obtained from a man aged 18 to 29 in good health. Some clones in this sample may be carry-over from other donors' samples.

The CDR3: CATDAMTGGSYGYTF. The nucleotides read TGTGCCACCGACGCTATGACAGGCGGGTCCTATGGCTACACCTTC. Here the chain combines TRBV6-6 and TRBJ1-2, and possibly TRBD1, on 6 matching bases. CDR3 length: 15 amino acids, cysteine to phenylalanine. Of all the DNA, just the CDR3 is kept, 45 bases in frame from base 1. Looking up the germline V gene (reference sequence) yields CDR1 MNHNY and CDR2 SVGAGI. V is reduced by 10 bases and J by 4 bases, leaving a spacing of 22 bases between them.